These 9 T cell receptor beta chains were sequenced from one sample in a study of blood T cell repertoires in COVID-19. Sequenced by immunoSEQ multiplex PCR; TCRdb stores in-frame clones only, minus some. The sample carries around 70,000 clones, 82% recorded once. Sequencing was done on a sample of peripheral blood. The receptors were gathered from a man in his 60s with acute or convalescent COVID-19.

The chain couples TRBV27 to TRBJ1-5, with D maybe TRBD1 (5 bases). With 4 bases removed from V and 5 bases from J, the gap between germline ends came to 9 bases. Germline assignment: CDR1 MNHEY and CDR2 SMNVEV (reference sequence). CDR3 length: 13 amino acids. The CDR3 DNA reads TGTGCCAGCAGTTCCCAGGGCGATCAGCCCCAGCATTTT. This codes for CASSSQGDQPQHF.

The chain couples TRBV6-2 or TRBV6-3 to TRBJ2-6, with TRBD1 matching 9 bases. Germline lookup yields CDR1 MNHEY and CDR2 SVGEGT. J lost 1 base, V lost 2 bases, and 6 bases had no gene match. The CDR3 length is 18 residues. The CDR3 loop reads CASSYEGQGLSGANVLTF. CDR3 sequence (DNA): TGTGCCAGCAGTTACGAGGGACAGGGCCTATCTGGGGCCAACGTCCTGACTTTC.

The genes are TRBV5-5 and TRBJ2-4; 13 bases line up with TRBD2. CDR3 length equals 19 residues. After removal of 3 bases from V and 0 bases from J, the junction contained 9 bases not matched to a gene. Germline CDR1 SGHKS, CDR2 YYEKEE (reference sequence). CDR3 amino acids: CASSSGLAGAPEAKNIQYF. DNA for the CDR3: TGTGCCAGCAGCTCCGGACTAGCGGGGGCCCCGGAAGCCAAAAACATTCAGTACTTC.

The chain combines TRBV5-1 with TRBJ1-4; TRBD1 might be the D (5 bases). There are 14 residues in the CDR3. The V gene lost 4 bases and the J gene lost 8 bases, with 15 bases spanning the gap. Per germline, CDR1 SGHRS and CDR2 YFSETQ. CDR3 in DNA: TGCGCCAGCAGCCCTCAGGGCCCTCGAGAAAAACTGTTTTTT. Encoded protein: CASSPQGPREKLFF.

The gene calls are TRBV7-2 and TRBJ2-3, with D possibly being TRBD1 (5 bases). Germline assignment: CDR1 SGHTA and CDR2 FQGNSA. The CDR3 extends over 13 amino acids. Trimming shortened V by 4 bases and J by 4 bases, and 9 bases separated the two germline ends. For the CDR3, the DNA is TGTGCCAGCAGCTCAGACAGTGCAGATACGCAGTATTTT. The encoded protein is CASSSDSADTQYF.

The V and J genes are TRBV6-6 and TRBJ1-5; D unclear. Germline V gene lookup returns CDR1 MNHNY and CDR2 SVGAGI (reference sequence). Trimming removed 4 bases at V and 3 bases at J, with 10 bases between. CDR3 length: 14 amino acids. Here the CDR3 reads CASSSTRFNQPQHF. CDR3 sequence (DNA): TGTGCCAGCAGTTCCACGAGGTTCAATCAGCCCCAGCATTTT.

The V gene is TRBV13, the J gene TRBJ2-7; D unresolved. Germline-derived CDR1 and CDR2 are PRHDT and FYEKMQ (reference sequence). This CDR3 has 14 amino acids. V shed 2 bases and J shed 4 bases, with 12 bases lying between them. The CDR3: CASSLNGEAYEQYF. The CDR3 DNA sequence: TGTGCCAGCAGCTTAAACGGAGAAGCATACGAGCAGTACTTC.

V usage is TRBV6-1 and J usage is TRBJ1-3; unclear D gene. The CDR3 has 19 amino acids. Trimming pared 1 base from V and 0 bases from J, leaving 19 bases between. Germline CDR1 reads MNHNS; CDR2 reads SASEGT. In nucleotides, the CDR3 is TGTGCCAGCAGTGAAGTAACTGGACTGCGCGTACTCTCTGGAAACACCATATATTTT. This gives the protein CASSEVTGLRVLSGNTIYF.

The V call is TRBV7-6, the J call TRBJ1-4, with 7 bases matching TRBD1. The length of the CDR3 is 12 residues. The germline CDR1 and CDR2 sequences are SGHVS and FNYEAQ. The J segment lost 12 bases and the V segment lost 3 bases, leaving 4 bases of the junction unmatched. The CDR3 region is CASSLTGQELFF. In nucleotides, the CDR3 is TGTGCCAGCAGCTTGACAGGGCAAGAACTGTTTTTT.